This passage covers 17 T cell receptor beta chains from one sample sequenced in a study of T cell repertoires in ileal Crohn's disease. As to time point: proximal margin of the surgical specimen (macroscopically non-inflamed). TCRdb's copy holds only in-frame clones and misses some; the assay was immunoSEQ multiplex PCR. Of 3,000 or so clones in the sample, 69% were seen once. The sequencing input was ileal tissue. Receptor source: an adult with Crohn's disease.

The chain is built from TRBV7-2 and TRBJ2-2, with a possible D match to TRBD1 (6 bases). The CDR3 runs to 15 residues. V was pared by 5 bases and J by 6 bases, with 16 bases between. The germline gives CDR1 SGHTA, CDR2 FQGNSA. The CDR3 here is CASSPDSAAAGELFF. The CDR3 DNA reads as TGTGCCAGCAGCCCGGACAGTGCGGCGGCCGGGGAGCTGTTTTTT.

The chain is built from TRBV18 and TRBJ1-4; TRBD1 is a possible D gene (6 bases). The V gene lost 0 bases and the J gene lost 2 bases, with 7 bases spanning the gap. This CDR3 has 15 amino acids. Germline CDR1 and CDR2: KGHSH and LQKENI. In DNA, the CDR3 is TGTGCCAGCTCACCACCGGGGGCTACTAATGAAAAACTGTTTTTT. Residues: CASSPPGATNEKLFF. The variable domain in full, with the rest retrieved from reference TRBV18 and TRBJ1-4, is NAGVMQNPRHLVRRRGQEARLRCSPMKGHSHVYWYRQLPEEGLKFMVYLQKENIIDESGMPKERFSAEFPKEGPSILRIQQVVRGDSAAYFCASSPPGATNEKLFFGSGTQLSVL.

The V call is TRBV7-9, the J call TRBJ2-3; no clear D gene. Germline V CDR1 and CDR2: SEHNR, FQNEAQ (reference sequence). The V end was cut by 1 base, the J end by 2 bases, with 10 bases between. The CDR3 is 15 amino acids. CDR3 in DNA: TGTGCCAGCAGCTTAGGCCAGCAGAACACAGATACGCAGTATTTT. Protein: CASSLGQQNTDTQYF.

CDR3 protein: CASRSLSSYNEQFF. The CDR3 DNA is TGTGCCAGCCGCTCTTTAAGCTCCTACAATGAGCAGTTCTTC. This chain connects TRBV6-6 to TRBJ2-1, with D uncertain. This CDR3 has 14 residues. Trimming shortened V by 8 bases and J by 0 bases, and 11 bases separated the two germline ends. The germline gives CDR1 MNHNY, CDR2 SVGAGI (reference sequence).

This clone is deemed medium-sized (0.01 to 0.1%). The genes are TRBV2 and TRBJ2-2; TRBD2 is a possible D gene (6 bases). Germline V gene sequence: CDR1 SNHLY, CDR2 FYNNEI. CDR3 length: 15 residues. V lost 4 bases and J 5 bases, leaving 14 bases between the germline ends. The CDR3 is CASSGGLARTGELFF. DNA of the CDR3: TGTGCCAGCAGTGGGGGCCTAGCGCGTACCGGGGAGCTGTTTTTT.

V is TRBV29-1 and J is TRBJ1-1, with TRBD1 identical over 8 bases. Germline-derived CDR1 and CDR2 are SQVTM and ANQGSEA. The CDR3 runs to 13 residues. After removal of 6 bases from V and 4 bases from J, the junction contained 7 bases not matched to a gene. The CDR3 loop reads CSVAHTGGTEAFF. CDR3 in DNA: TGCAGCGTCGCCCATACAGGGGGCACTGAAGCTTTCTTT.

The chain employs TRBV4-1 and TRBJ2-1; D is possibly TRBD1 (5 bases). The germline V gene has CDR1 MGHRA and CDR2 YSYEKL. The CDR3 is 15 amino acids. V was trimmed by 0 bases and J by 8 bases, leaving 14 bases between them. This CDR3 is CASSQDTDPRDEQFF. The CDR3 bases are TGCGCCAGCAGCCAAGATACGGATCCCAGGGATGAGCAGTTCTTC.

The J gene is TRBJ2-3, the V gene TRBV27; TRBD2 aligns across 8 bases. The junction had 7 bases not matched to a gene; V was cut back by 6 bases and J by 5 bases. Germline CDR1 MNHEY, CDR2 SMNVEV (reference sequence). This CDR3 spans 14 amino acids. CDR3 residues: CASRKAGDLDTQYF. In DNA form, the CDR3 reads TGTGCCAGCAGAAAAGCGGGAGATCTAGATACGCAGTATTTT.

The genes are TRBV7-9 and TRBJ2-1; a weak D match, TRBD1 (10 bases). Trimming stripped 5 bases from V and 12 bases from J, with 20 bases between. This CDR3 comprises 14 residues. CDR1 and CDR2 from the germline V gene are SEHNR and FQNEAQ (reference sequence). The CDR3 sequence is CASSLGQGTSRQFF. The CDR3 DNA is TGTGCCAGCAGCCTGGGACAGGGGACTAGCCGGCAGTTCTTC.

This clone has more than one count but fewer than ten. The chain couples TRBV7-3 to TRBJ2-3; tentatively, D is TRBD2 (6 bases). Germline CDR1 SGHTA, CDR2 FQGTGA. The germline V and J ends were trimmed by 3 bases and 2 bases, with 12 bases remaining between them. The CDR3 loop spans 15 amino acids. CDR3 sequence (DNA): TGTGCCAGCAGCTTGGCGGGACGATACACAGATACGCAGTATTTT. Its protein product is CASSLAGRYTDTQYF.

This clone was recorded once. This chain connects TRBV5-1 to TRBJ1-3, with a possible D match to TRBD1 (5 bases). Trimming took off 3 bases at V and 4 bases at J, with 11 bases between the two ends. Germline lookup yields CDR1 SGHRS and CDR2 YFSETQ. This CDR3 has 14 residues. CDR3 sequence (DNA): TGCGCCAGCAGCTCCGGGACTCCCGGAAACACCATATATTTT. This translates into CASSSGTPGNTIYF. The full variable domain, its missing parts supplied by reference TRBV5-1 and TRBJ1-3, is KAGVTQTPRYLIKTRGQQVTLSCSPISGHRSVSWYQQTPGQGLQFLFEYFSETQRNKGNFPGRFSGRQFSNSRSEMNVSTLELGDSALYLCASSSGTPGNTIYFGEGSWLTVV.

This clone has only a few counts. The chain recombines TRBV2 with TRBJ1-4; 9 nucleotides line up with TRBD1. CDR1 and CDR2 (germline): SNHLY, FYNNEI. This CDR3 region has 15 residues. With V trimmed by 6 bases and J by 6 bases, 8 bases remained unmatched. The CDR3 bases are TGTGCCAGCAGGGGGGACAGGGTTGGAGATGAAAAACTGTTTTTT. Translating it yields CASRGDRVGDEKLFF.

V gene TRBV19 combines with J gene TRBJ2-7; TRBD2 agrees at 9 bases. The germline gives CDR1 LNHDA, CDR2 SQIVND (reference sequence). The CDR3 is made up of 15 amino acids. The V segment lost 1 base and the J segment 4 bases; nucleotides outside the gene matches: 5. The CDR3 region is CASSIGSGRSYEQYF. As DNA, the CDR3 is TGTGCCAGTAGTATAGGCAGCGGGAGGTCGTACGAGCAGTACTTC. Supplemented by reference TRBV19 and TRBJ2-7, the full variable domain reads DGGITQSPKYLFRKEGQNVTLSCEQNLNHDAMYWYRQDPGQGLRLIYYSQIVNDFQKGDIAEGYSVSREKKESFPLTVTSAQKNPTAFYLCASSIGSGRSYEQYFGPGTRLTVT.

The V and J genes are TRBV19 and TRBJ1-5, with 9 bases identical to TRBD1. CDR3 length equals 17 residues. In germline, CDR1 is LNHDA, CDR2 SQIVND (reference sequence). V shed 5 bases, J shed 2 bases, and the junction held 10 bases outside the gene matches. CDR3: CASSPDRGNLGNQPQHF. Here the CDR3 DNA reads TGTGCCAGTAGTCCCGACAGGGGGAACTTAGGCAATCAGCCCCAGCATTTT.

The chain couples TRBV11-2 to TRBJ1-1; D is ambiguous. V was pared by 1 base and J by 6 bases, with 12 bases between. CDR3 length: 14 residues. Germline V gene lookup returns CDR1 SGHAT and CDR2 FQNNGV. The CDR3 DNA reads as TGTGCCAGCAGCTTAGGGGCCCGGGTGGCTGAAGCTTTCTTT. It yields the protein CASSLGARVAEAFF.

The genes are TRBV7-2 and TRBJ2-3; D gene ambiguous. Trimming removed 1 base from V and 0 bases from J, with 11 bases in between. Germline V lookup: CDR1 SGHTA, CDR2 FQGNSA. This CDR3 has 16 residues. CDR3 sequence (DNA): TGTGCCAGCAGCTTAGGGCAGATCCTTAGCACAGATACGCAGTATTTT. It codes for CASSLGQILSTDTQYF.

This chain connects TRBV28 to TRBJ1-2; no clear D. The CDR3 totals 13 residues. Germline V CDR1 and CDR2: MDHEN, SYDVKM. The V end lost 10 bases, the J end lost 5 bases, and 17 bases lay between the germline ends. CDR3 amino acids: CAISPVGGYGYTF. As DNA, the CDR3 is TGTGCCATCTCCCCGGTGGGAGGTTATGGCTACACCTTC.